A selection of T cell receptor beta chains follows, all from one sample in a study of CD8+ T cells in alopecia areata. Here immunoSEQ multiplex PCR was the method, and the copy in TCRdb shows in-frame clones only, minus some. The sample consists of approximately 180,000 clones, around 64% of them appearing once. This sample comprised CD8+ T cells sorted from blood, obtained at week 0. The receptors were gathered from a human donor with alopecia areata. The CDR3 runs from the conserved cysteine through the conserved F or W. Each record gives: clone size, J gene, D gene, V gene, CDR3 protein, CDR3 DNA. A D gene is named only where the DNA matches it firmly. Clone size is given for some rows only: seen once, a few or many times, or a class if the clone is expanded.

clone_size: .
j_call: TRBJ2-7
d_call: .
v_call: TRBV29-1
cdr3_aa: CSVEMTGYYEQYF
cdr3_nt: TGCAGCGTTGAAATGACAGGTTACTACGAGCAGTACTTC

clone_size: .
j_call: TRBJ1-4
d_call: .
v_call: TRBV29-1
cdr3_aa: CSVVGSGINEKLFF
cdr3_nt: TGCAGCGTTGTCGGATCGGGGATTAATGAAAAACTGTTTTTT

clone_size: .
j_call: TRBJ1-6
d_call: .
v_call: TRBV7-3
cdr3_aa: CASSLTGYNSPLHF
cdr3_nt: TGTGCCAGCAGCTTAACAGGTTATAATTCACCCCTCCACTTT

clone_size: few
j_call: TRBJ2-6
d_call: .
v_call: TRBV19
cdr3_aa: CASNTGANVLTF
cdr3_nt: TGTGCCAGTAATACTGGGGCCAACGTCCTGACTTTC

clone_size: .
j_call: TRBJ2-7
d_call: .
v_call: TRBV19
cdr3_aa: CASSATGWEQYF
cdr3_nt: TGTGCCAGTAGTGCGACCGGCTGGGAGCAGTACTTC

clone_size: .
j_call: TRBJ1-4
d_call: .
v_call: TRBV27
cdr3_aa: CASSLRLPATNEKLFF
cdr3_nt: TGTGCCAGCAGTTTAAGGCTCCCTGCAACTAATGAAAAACTGTTTTTT

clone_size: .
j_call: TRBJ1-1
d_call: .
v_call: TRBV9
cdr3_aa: CASSDKRAFF
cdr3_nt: TGTGCCAGCAGCGATAAGCGGGCTTTCTTT

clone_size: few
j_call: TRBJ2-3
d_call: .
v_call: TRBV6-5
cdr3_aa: CASSYTGSGTQYF
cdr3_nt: TGTGCCAGCAGTTACACAGGGAGCGGTACGCAGTATTTT

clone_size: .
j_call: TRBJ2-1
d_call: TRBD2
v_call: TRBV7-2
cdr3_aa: CASSLLAGALLNEQFF
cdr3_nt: TGTGCCAGCAGCTTACTAGCGGGGGCCTTGTTAAATGAGCAGTTCTTC

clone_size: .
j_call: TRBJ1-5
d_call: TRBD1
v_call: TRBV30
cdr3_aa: CAWSGDRVKGNQPQHF
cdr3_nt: TGTGCCTGGAGCGGGGACAGGGTGAAAGGCAATCAGCCCCAGCATTTT

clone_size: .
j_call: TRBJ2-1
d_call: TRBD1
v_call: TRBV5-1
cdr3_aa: CASSLFGTGGDNEQFF
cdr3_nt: TGCGCCAGCAGCTTGTTTGGGACAGGAGGCGACAATGAGCAGTTCTTC

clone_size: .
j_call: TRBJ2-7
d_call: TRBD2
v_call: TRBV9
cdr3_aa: CASSTPPGGEQYF
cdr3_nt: TGTGCCAGCAGCACCCCACCGGGGGGCGAGCAGTACTTC

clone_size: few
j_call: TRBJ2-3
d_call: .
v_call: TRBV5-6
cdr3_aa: CASSLTDTQYF
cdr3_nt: TGTGCCAGCAGCTTAACAGATACGCAGTATTTT

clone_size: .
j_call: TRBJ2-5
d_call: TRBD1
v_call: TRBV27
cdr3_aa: CASSPGGAETQYF
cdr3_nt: TGTGCCAGCAGTCCAGGGGGCGCAGAGACCCAGTACTTC

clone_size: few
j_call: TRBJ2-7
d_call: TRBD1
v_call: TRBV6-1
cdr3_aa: CASSSGTEAYEQYF
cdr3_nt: TGTGCCAGCAGTTCCGGGACAGAAGCCTACGAGCAGTACTTC

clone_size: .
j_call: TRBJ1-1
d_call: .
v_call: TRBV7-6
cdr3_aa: CASSLRPPAEAFF
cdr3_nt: TGTGCCAGCAGCTTAAGGCCGCCCGCTGAAGCTTTCTTT

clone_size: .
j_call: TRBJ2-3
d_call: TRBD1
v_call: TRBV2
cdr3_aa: CASIGQGRTDTQYF
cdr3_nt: TGTGCCAGCATCGGACAGGGGAGGACAGATACGCAGTATTTT

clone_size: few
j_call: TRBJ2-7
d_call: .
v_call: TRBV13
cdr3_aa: CASSLRQEFPYEQYF
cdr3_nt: TGTGCCAGCAGCTTACGACAGGAGTTTCCCTACGAGCAGTACTTC

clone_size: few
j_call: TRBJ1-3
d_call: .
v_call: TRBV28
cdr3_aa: CASSLAGNTIYF
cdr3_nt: TGTGCCAGCAGTTTAGCTGGAAACACCATATATTTT

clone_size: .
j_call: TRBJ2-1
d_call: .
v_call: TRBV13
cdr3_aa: CASSRGWGKGENEQFF
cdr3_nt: TGTGCCAGCAGCCGGGGATGGGGCAAGGGTGAAAATGAGCAGTTCTTC

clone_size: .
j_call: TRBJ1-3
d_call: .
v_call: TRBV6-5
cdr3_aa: CASSSSYTIYF
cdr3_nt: TGTGCCAGCAGTTCGAGCTACACCATATATTTT

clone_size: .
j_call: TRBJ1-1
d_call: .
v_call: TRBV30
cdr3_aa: CAWSPGGTEAFF
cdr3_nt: TGTGCCTGGAGTCCGGGGGGCACTGAAGCTTTCTTT

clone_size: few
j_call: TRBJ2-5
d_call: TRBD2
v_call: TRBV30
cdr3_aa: CAWSAAGGVMETQYF
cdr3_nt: TGTGCCTGGAGTGCAGCGGGGGGAGTGATGGAGACCCAGTACTTC